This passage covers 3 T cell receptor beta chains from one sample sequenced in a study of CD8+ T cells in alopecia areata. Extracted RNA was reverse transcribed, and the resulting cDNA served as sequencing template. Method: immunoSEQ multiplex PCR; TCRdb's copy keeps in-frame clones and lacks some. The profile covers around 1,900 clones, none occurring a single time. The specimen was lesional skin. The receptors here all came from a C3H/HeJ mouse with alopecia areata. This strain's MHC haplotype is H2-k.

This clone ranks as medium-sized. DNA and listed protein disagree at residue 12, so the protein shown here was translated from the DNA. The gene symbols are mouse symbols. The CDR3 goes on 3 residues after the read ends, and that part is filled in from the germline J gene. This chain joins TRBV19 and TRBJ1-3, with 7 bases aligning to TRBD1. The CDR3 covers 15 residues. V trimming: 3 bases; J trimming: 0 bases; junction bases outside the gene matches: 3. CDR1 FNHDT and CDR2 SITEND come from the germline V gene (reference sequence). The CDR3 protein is CASSTRDSSGNTLYF. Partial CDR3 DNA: TGTGCCAGCAGTACCCGGGACAGTTCTGGAAATACG.

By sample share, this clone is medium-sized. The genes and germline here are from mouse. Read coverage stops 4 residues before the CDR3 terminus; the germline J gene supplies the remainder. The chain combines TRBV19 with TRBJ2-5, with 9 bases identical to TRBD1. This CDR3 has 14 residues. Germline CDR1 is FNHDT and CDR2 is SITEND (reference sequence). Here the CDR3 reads CASSIGDREDTQYF. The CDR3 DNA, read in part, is TGTGCCAGCAGTATTGGGGACAGGGAGGAC.

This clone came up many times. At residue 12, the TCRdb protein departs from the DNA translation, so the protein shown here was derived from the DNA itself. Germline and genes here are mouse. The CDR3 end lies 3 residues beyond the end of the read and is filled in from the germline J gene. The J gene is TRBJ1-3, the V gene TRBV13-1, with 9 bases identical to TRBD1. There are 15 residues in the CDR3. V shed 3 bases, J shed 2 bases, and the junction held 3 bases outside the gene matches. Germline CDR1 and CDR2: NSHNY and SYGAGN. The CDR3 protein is CASSVRDRAGNTLYF. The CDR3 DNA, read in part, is TGTGCCAGCAGTGTCCGGGACAGGGCTGGAAATACG.